A selection of T cell receptor beta chains follows, all from one sample in a study of shared clonotypes between healthy human individuals. Libraries were prepared by immunoSEQ multiplex PCR; TCRdb keeps only in-frame clonotypes and omits some of them. The data contain 1.4 million to 1.5 million clones, approximately 96% of them singletons. Sequenced input: naive CD4+ T cells sorted from blood. These receptors originate from a man aged 30 to 45 in good health. Each CDR3 is given with its conserved first and last residue. Fields, in order: V gene, clone size, D gene, J gene, CDR3 DNA, CDR3 protein. The D gene is left open where the match is weak. The size field is filled for only some rows; it gives once, few, many or a size class.

TRBV19	-	TRBD2	TRBJ2-1	TGTGCCAGTAGTATCAGCGGGAGCGGTTACAATGAGCAGTTCTTC	CASSISGSGYNEQFF
TRBV5-1	-	-	TRBJ1-4	TGCGCCAGCAGCTTGATGCCGGAGGGTGAAAAACTGTTTTTT	CASSLMPEGEKLFF
TRBV6-1	once	TRBD1	TRBJ2-7	TGTGCCAGCAGTGCCCGGGACAGGGTCAACGAGCAGTACTTC	CASSARDRVNEQYF
TRBV15	-	-	TRBJ2-3	TGTGCCACCAGCAGAGGGGGAGAAAAAACAGATACGCAGTATTTT	CATSRGGEKTDTQYF
TRBV7-3	once	TRBD1	TRBJ2-7	TGTGCCAGCAGCTCCGGGACAGGGGGCGACGAGCAGTACTTC	CASSSGTGGDEQYF
TRBV19	-	TRBD1	TRBJ1-5	TGTGCCAGTAGACTGACAGGGGATAGCAATCAGCCCCAGCATTTT	CASRLTGDSNQPQHF
TRBV6-5	-	-	TRBJ2-5	TGTGCCAGCAGACCCCCAGGGAAAGAGACCCAGTACTTC	CASRPPGKETQYF
TRBV19	-	-	TRBJ1-1	TGTGCCAGTAGTATAGACCGGCCAGGCGGGTCTGCCCAGCCCACTGAAGCTTTCTTT	CASSIDRPGGSAQPTEAFF
TRBV28	-	TRBD1	TRBJ1-1	TGTGCCAGCAGGACAGGGACTACTGAAGCTTTCTTT	CASRTGTTEAFF
TRBV5-4	once	-	TRBJ2-1	TGTGCCAGCAGCTCGTCTTGGGGGGCGCAGTTCTTC	CASSSSWGAQFF
TRBV18	once	-	TRBJ2-3	TGTGCCAGCTCACCAGTAGCTAGCACAGATACGCAGTATTTT	CASSPVASTDTQYF
TRBV6-6	few	-	TRBJ2-1	TGTGCCAGCAGTTACGGCTACAATGAGCAGTTCTTC	CASSYGYNEQFF
TRBV18	-	-	TRBJ2-6	TGTGCCAGCTCACCACGGGAACAGGGTCTCTCTGGGGCCAACGTCCTGACTTTC	CASSPREQGLSGANVLTF
TRBV5-1	-	-	TRBJ2-5	TGCGCCAGCAGCTTTGAAGGGAAAGAGACCCAGTACTTC	CASSFEGKETQYF
TRBV27	-	-	TRBJ1-2	TGTGCCAGCCTTTTAACATTCCGGGGCAGTCACTATGGCTACACCTTC	CASLLTFRGSHYGYTF
TRBV7-9	once	-	TRBJ2-7	TGTGCCAGCAGCTTAGTAGGGACAACCTACGAGCAGTACTTC	CASSLVGTTYEQYF
TRBV2	-	TRBD2	TRBJ2-3	TGTGCCAGCAGTGACCCCCTAGCGGAGACGCCTTGGACAGATACGCAGTATTTT	CASSDPLAETPWTDTQYF
TRBV19	-	-	TRBJ2-1	TGTGCCAGTAGTATGGTTTATAATGAGCAGTTCTTC	CASSMVYNEQFF
TRBV27	-	TRBD1	TRBJ1-2	TGTGCCAGCAGTTTCGACAGGGGGCTCGGTTTTGGCTACACCTTC	CASSFDRGLGFGYTF
TRBV9	-	TRBD2	TRBJ2-1	TGTGCCAGCAGCGTACTTGGGACTAGCGGGAGCCACACCTACAATGAGCAGTTCTTC	CASSVLGTSGSHTYNEQFF
TRBV27	-	TRBD1	TRBJ2-7	TGTGCCAGCAGTTCCAGGACAGGACCTTCCTACGAGCAGTACTTC	CASSSRTGPSYEQYF
TRBV15	once	-	TRBJ1-5	TGTGCCACCCAATCCCAGAGGGGTATCGATCAGCCCCAGCATTTT	CATQSQRGIDQPQHF
TRBV7-6	-	-	TRBJ2-3	TGTGCCAGCAGCTTAGGGACAGCTAGCACAGATACGCAGTATTTT	CASSLGTASTDTQYF
TRBV7-7	-	-	TRBJ2-1	TGTGCCAGCAGCCCCCGCTGGAGTATGAATGAGCAGTTCTTC	CASSPRWSMNEQFF
TRBV7-9	-	-	TRBJ1-4	TGTGCCAGCAGCTTAACGAGCAGCAATAATGAAAAACTGTTTTTT	CASSLTSSNNEKLFF
TRBV4-2	-	TRBD2	TRBJ2-1	TGTGCCAGCAGCCAAGATCGGAGGCGGGAGGGCGATGAGCAGTTCTTC	CASSQDRRREGDEQFF
TRBV5-4	-	TRBD2	TRBJ2-1	TGTGCCAGCAGATCAAAGCGGGATCCCCCCTACAATGAGCAGTTCTTC	CASRSKRDPPYNEQFF
TRBV5-1	-	TRBD2	TRBJ2-3	TGCGCCAGCAGCTTTCGACTAGCGGGAGAAGATACGCAGTATTTT	CASSFRLAGEDTQYF
TRBV28	-	-	TRBJ2-7	TGTGCCAGCAGCCCACGCGTTCGCGCTATGCACGAGCAGTACTTC	CASSPRVRAMHEQYF
TRBV28	-	-	TRBJ1-4	TGTGCCAGCAGACACGACAGGTCGTCAACAGGAAAACTGTTTTTT	CASRHDRSSTGKLFF
TRBV5-1	-	TRBD2	TRBJ2-1	TGCGCCAGCAGCTTGGTGGTAGCGGGGCACTACAATGAGCAGTTCTTC	CASSLVVAGHYNEQFF